This T cell receptor beta chain was profiled in a study of beta chain features in type 1 diabetes. This clone was seen only a few times. As yet, its antigen is unknown. Study findings and constraints: All four CD4+ subsets from Type 1 diabetes patients carried moderately but significantly shorter TCRB CDR3s. HLA influence on TCRB rearrangement stayed unresolved here.

Central memory, naive, regulatory and stem cell-like memory CD4+ cells were sorted by CD45RO/CCR7/CD25/CD127/CD95/CD27. Expressed TCRB transcripts were sequenced because the isolated RNA had all been reverse transcribed beforehand. The data were produced by immunoSEQ multiplex PCR, yet TCRdb's version contains in-frame clones alone and is incomplete. The sample lists roughly 340,000 clones, over 9.5% seen once, with roughly 0.0097% in the top ten. Sequenced material: naive CD4+ T cells from blood. The TCR comes from a woman aged 18-29 years with type 1 diabetes.

CDR3 DNA: TGTGCCAGCAGCGCCTCATTACAGGGACTAGCGGGGGGCACAGATACGCAGTATTTT. It translates to CASSASLQGLAGGTDTQYF. The chain links TRBV9 to TRBJ2-3, with 14 bases aligning to TRBD2. The CDR3 is 19 amino acids. Per germline, CDR1 SGDLS and CDR2 YYNGEE. V was clipped by 3 bases and J by 1 base; unmatched bases: 10.